This T cell receptor beta chain comes out of a study of blood T cells in healthy people across ages. Together with a sample-barcoded 5' primer, a J-beta primer mix was included in a second PCR lasting about 7 to 12 cycles. Using its own MiXCR run on the 5' RACE reads, TCRdb lists one record per CDR3 protein. The sample holds 780,000 or so distinct CDR3 sequences; just under 25% are singletons and the top ten take under 4.5%. This clonotype was seen more than once but under ten times. Isolation recovered at least 6 million PBMCs from every sample. The germline CDR1 and CDR2 sequences are DFQATT and SNEGSKA (reference sequence). The CDR3 runs to 13 residues. Between the trimmed V and J ends, which lost 6 bases and 1 base, there was a span of 12 bases. This sample was shared with a second study, whose subject was T cells of mothers and their children. That source notes: An overlap that was slightly higher, though non-significant, was seen in related mother-child pairs versus unrelated pairs.

The source is a boy younger than 18 in good health. J is TRBJ2-5 and V is TRBV20-1, with D perhaps assigned TRBD1 or TRBD2 (6 bases each). The specimen sequenced was blood. CDR3 amino acids: CSARGQVQETQYF. CDR3 DNA sequence: TGCAGTGCCCGGGGGCAGGTCCAAGAGACCCAGTACTTC.